A selection of T cell receptor beta chains follows, all from one sample in a study of T cells in Graves' hyperthyroidism and ophthalmopathy. MiXCR was run by TCRdb on the multiplex PCR reads, yielding one entry per CDR3 protein. This table holds some 690,000 distinct CDR3 sequences, 17% found once. The sequenced sample consisted of blood. These receptors all stem from a man aged 50 or older with Graves' hyperthyroidism. Each CDR3 is given with its conserved first and last residue. D genes are given only for firm matches. The size field is filled for only some rows; it gives once, few, many or a size class.

many | NA | TRBJ2-7 | TRBV28 | CASSFEQDHYEQYF | TGTGCCAGCAGTTTTGAACAGGATCACTACGAGCAGTACTTC
many | NA | TRBJ1-1 | TRBV6-5 | CASSYLKGPSRRNTEAFF | TGTGCCAGCAGTTACCTGAAAGGGCCTTCTCGCAGGAACACTGAAGCTTTCTTT
many | NA | TRBJ1-1 | TRBV12-5 | CASGLEAEAFF | TGTGCTAGTGGTTTGGAGGCTGAAGCTTTCTTT
NA | TRBD2 | TRBJ2-7 | TRBV7-9 | CASSSLTSGSSYEQYF | TGTGCCAGCAGCTCTTTGACTAGCGGGAGTTCCTACGAGCAGTACTTC
many | TRBD2 | TRBJ2-1 | TRBV7-2 | CASSPGTSRHNEQFF | TGTGCCAGCAGCCCTGGGACTAGTCGACACAATGAGCAGTTCTTC
many | NA | TRBJ2-7 | TRBV5-1 | CASSLIPGAYEQYF | TGCGCCAGCAGCTTAATCCCGGGAGCCTACGAGCAGTACTTC
few | NA | TRBJ1-5 | TRBV7-2 | CASSLEGANQPQHF | TGTGCCAGCAGCTTAGAGGGAGCCAATCAGCCCCAGCATTTT
NA | NA | TRBJ2-3 | TRBV19 | CASRHNKGPTDTQYF | TGTGCCAGTCGCCACAATAAAGGGCCCACAGATACGCAGTATTTT
many | NA | TRBJ2-1 | TRBV30 | CASDRDYRSYNEQFF | TGTGCCTCCGACAGGGACTACCGCTCCTACAATGAGCAGTTCTTC
many | NA | TRBJ2-1 | TRBV29-1 | CSAGSGFSSYNEQFF | TGCAGCGCAGGATCGGGCTTTAGCTCCTACAATGAGCAGTTCTTC
NA | TRBD2 | TRBJ2-2 | TRBV11-2 | CASSLKTSGRLGTGELFF | TGTGCCAGCAGCTTAAAGACTAGCGGGAGGCTCGGAACCGGGGAGCTGTTTTTT
many | TRBD2 | TRBJ2-7 | TRBV15 | CATSRPGTSGLEQYF | TGTGCCACCAGCAGACCCGGGACTAGCGGTTTGGAGCAGTACTTC
few | NA | TRBJ1-2 | TRBV3-1 | CASSQWQGNYGYTF | TGTGCCAGCAGCCAATGGCAGGGGAACTATGGCTACACCTTC
many | TRBD2 | TRBJ2-2 | TRBV9 | CASSVGLAGDTGELFF | TGTGCCAGCAGCGTAGGTCTAGCGGGAGACACCGGGGAGCTGTTTTTT
NA | NA | TRBJ2-7 | TRBV5-6 | CASIDSVLGPYEQYF | TGTGCCAGCATCGACAGTGTCCTCGGGCCCTACGAGCAGTACTTC
NA | NA | TRBJ1-1 | TRBV3-1 | CASSQDLPGDISMNTEAFF | TGTGCCAGCAGCCAAGATCTGCCAGGGGATATTTCCATGAACACTGAAGCTTTCTTT
many | NA | TRBJ1-1 | TRBV5-8 | CASSTRGQGGTEAFF | TGTGCCAGCAGCACGCGAGGTCAGGGAGGCACTGAAGCTTTCTTT
NA | TRBD1 | TRBJ2-7 | TRBV30 | CAWRGQGTYEQYF | TGTGCCTGGAGGGGACAGGGCACCTACGAGCAGTACTTC
few | NA | TRBJ2-1 | TRBV19 | CASSIGWSFNEQFF | TGTGCCAGTAGTATTGGTTGGAGTTTTAATGAGCAGTTCTTC
NA | NA | TRBJ2-1 | TRBV7-6 | CASSLAYEGNEQFF | TGTGCCAGCAGCTTAGCTTACGAGGGGAATGAGCAGTTCTTC
many | TRBD1 | TRBJ2-7 | TRBV5-1 | CASSLAGTAYEQYF | TGCGCCAGCAGCTTGGCCGGGACAGCCTACGAGCAGTACTTC
many | TRBD1 | TRBJ1-2 | TRBV28 | CASSLGQGVYGYTF | TGTGCCAGCAGTTTAGGGCAGGGGGTCTATGGCTACACCTTC
NA | NA | TRBJ2-7 | TRBV27 | CVSNPLGQGRTADSYEQYF | TGTGTCAGCAACCCCCTAGGGCAGGGCAGGACTGCCGACTCCTACGAGCAGTACTTC
NA | NA | TRBJ1-2 | TRBV2 | CASIRTSYGYTF | TGTGCCAGCATTAGGACTTCTTATGGCTACACCTTC
NA | NA | TRBJ1-2 | TRBV7-2 | CASTEASYGYTF | TGTGCCAGTACGGAAGCGTCCTATGGCTACACCTTC
NA | NA | TRBJ1-2 | TRBV18 | CASSPQPGGDGGYTF | TGTGCCAGCTCACCACAGCCCGGAGGGGATGGAGGCTACACCTTC
NA | NA | TRBJ2-1 | TRBV18 | CASSPEGLLNEQFF | TGTGCCAGCTCACCAGAGGGGCTACTCAATGAGCAGTTCTTC